This TCR beta chain originates from a study of blood T cell repertoires in COVID-19. Study-level background: From the United States, Italy and Spain came samples of acute and convalescent COVID-19.

Germline loops: CDR1 KGHSH, CDR2 LQKENI. CDR3 size: 15 residues. Deletions cut 4 bases from V and 4 bases from J, with 14 bases between. Under the authors' procedure: Amplified reference gene primers provided the basis for estimating nucleated cell counts. Here immunoSEQ multiplex PCR was the method, and the copy in TCRdb shows in-frame clones only, minus some. The DNA gave D and trimming, while V, J and clone size come from that table. This table has around 310,000 clones, 85% to 90% appearing once. The specimen was peripheral blood. The sequence derives from a middle-aged woman with COVID-19, enrolled during active disease. The chain links TRBV18 to TRBJ2-1; possible D gene TRBD1, 5 bases. The CDR3 DNA sequence: TGTGCCAGCTCACGGGCTAGGACACATTACAATGAGCAGTTCTTC. Translated, it gives CASSRARTHYNEQFF.